Listed below are T cell receptor beta chains from one sample, sequenced in a study of T cell responses to AZD1222 COVID-19 vaccine. Here immunoSEQ multiplex PCR was the method, and the copy in TCRdb shows in-frame clones only, minus some. The table shows 110,000 to 150,000 clones, with more than 75% occurring only once. The sample here was peripheral blood, taken 28 days after the second AZD1222 dose. The receptors originated from an adult who received the AZD1222 COVID-19 vaccine. The CDR3 runs from the conserved cysteine through the conserved F or W. Each record gives: clone size, CDR3 length, D gene, V gene, J gene, CDR3 DNA, CDR3 protein. The D gene is left open where the match is weak. Expanded clones get a size class; other rows say once, few or many, or leave the size out.

clone_size: .
cdr3_length: 11
d_call: .
v_call: TRBV29-1
j_call: TRBJ2-1
cdr3_nt: TGCAGCGTTGCGGTAGGCGGGAAGCAGTTCTTC
cdr3_aa: CSVAVGGKQFF

clone_size: .
cdr3_length: 17
d_call: TRBD2
v_call: TRBV28
j_call: TRBJ2-7
cdr3_nt: TGTGCCAGCAGTACGAGACCGGGACTAGCGGGACAGTACGAGCAGTACTTC
cdr3_aa: CASSTRPGLAGQYEQYF

clone_size: .
cdr3_length: 14
d_call: .
v_call: TRBV28
j_call: TRBJ1-2
cdr3_nt: TGTGCCAGCAGTTTACCCCCCGGGGACTATGGCTACACCTTC
cdr3_aa: CASSLPPGDYGYTF

clone_size: .
cdr3_length: 13
d_call: TRBD1
v_call: TRBV27
j_call: TRBJ1-6
cdr3_nt: TGTGCCAGCTCACAGGGGGCCAATTCACCCCTCCACTTT
cdr3_aa: CASSQGANSPLHF

clone_size: .
cdr3_length: 13
d_call: .
v_call: TRBV10-3
j_call: TRBJ2-7
cdr3_nt: TGTGCCATCAGGGCCACAGGGTGGAGCGAGCAGTACTTC
cdr3_aa: CAIRATGWSEQYF

clone_size: .
cdr3_length: 14
d_call: TRBD1
v_call: TRBV13
j_call: TRBJ1-2
cdr3_nt: TGTGCCAGCAGCCAAGGGACAGGAAACTATGGCTACACCTTC
cdr3_aa: CASSQGTGNYGYTF

clone_size: .
cdr3_length: 18
d_call: TRBD2
v_call: TRBV3-1/TRBV3-2
j_call: TRBJ2-7
cdr3_nt: TGTGCCAGCAGCCCAGGACTAGCGGGGGGCAGTCCCAGGGACGAGCAGTACTTC
cdr3_aa: CASSPGLAGGSPRDEQYF

clone_size: .
cdr3_length: 16
d_call: .
v_call: TRBV27
j_call: TRBJ2-1
cdr3_nt: TGTGCCAGCAGTTTAAGCTCCCGGCCCCTTCGCAATGAGCAGTTCTTC
cdr3_aa: CASSLSSRPLRNEQFF

clone_size: .
cdr3_length: 15
d_call: .
v_call: TRBV5-1
j_call: TRBJ2-7
cdr3_nt: TGCGCCAGCAGCCCCAGACAGTTATCTTCCTACGAGCAGTACTTC
cdr3_aa: CASSPRQLSSYEQYF

clone_size: .
cdr3_length: 13
d_call: .
v_call: TRBV28
j_call: TRBJ2-7
cdr3_nt: TGTGCCAGCAGCAGCACCGTCGGGTTCGAGCAGTACTTC
cdr3_aa: CASSSTVGFEQYF

clone_size: .
cdr3_length: 13
d_call: .
v_call: TRBV7-3
j_call: TRBJ1-1
cdr3_nt: TGTGCCAGCAGCATCCAGCTGAACACTGAAGCTTTCTTT
cdr3_aa: CASSIQLNTEAFF

clone_size: .
cdr3_length: 11
d_call: .
v_call: TRBV5-1
j_call: TRBJ1-1
cdr3_nt: TGCGCCAGCAGCTTGGAAGATGTGGCTTTCTTT
cdr3_aa: CASSLEDVAFF

clone_size: .
cdr3_length: 12
d_call: .
v_call: TRBV3-1/TRBV3-2
j_call: TRBJ2-7
cdr3_nt: TGTGCCAGCAGCCAAGTCGCGCACGAGCAGTACTTC
cdr3_aa: CASSQVAHEQYF

clone_size: .
cdr3_length: 12
d_call: .
v_call: TRBV28
j_call: TRBJ1-6
cdr3_nt: TGTGCCAGCAGACAGGCTAGCTCACCCCTCCACTTT
cdr3_aa: CASRQASSPLHF

clone_size: .
cdr3_length: 15
d_call: .
v_call: TRBV28
j_call: TRBJ1-2
cdr3_nt: TGTGCCAGCAGTCCCCCGGCGACGGACAGCTATGGCTACACCTTC
cdr3_aa: CASSPPATDSYGYTF

clone_size: .
cdr3_length: 13
d_call: .
v_call: TRBV10-1
j_call: TRBJ2-1
cdr3_nt: TGCGCCAGCAGTGCAATAATACAGGGAGAGCAGTTCTTC
cdr3_aa: CASSAIIQGEQFF

clone_size: .
cdr3_length: 14
d_call: .
v_call: TRBV25-1
j_call: TRBJ2-7
cdr3_nt: TGTGCCAGCAGCAGCCGGGGCCTGGCCTACGAGCAGTACTTC
cdr3_aa: CASSSRGLAYEQYF

clone_size: .
cdr3_length: 14
d_call: .
v_call: TRBV28
j_call: TRBJ1-5
cdr3_nt: TGTGCCAGCAGTTCCGGACAGATCAATCAGCCCCAGCATTTT
cdr3_aa: CASSSGQINQPQHF

clone_size: once
cdr3_length: 15
d_call: .
v_call: TRBV28
j_call: TRBJ1-1
cdr3_nt: TGTGCCAGCTATTCCTTTGGGACGTTGAACACTGAAGCTTTCTTT
cdr3_aa: CASYSFGTLNTEAFF

clone_size: .
cdr3_length: 14
d_call: .
v_call: TRBV27
j_call: TRBJ2-1
cdr3_nt: TGTGCCAGCAGTTCGACCAGAACCCACAATGAGCAGTTCTTC
cdr3_aa: CASSSTRTHNEQFF

clone_size: .
cdr3_length: 14
d_call: TRBD2
v_call: TRBV10-3
j_call: TRBJ2-1
cdr3_nt: TGTGCCATCAGTTCTAGCGGGGGAGACAATGAGCAGTTCTTC
cdr3_aa: CAISSSGGDNEQFF

clone_size: .
cdr3_length: 16
d_call: TRBD1
v_call: TRBV5-1
j_call: TRBJ2-3
cdr3_nt: TGCGCCAGCAGCTTAGGGGACAGGGAAGACACAGATACGCAGTATTTT
cdr3_aa: CASSLGDREDTDTQYF

clone_size: .
cdr3_length: 15
d_call: TRBD1
v_call: TRBV28
j_call: TRBJ1-5
cdr3_nt: TGTGCCAGCAGCCCCGGACAGGGGGCTGATCAGCCCCAGCATTTT
cdr3_aa: CASSPGQGADQPQHF

clone_size: .
cdr3_length: 14
d_call: TRBD1
v_call: TRBV29-1
j_call: TRBJ1-5
cdr3_nt: TGCAGCGTGGCCGGGACAGGGGGCACTCAGCCCCAGCATTTT
cdr3_aa: CSVAGTGGTQPQHF

clone_size: .
cdr3_length: 14
d_call: .
v_call: TRBV10-3
j_call: TRBJ2-5
cdr3_nt: TGTGCCATCAGTGAGTCGACACGGCAGGAGACCCAGTACTTC
cdr3_aa: CAISESTRQETQYF

clone_size: .
cdr3_length: 17
d_call: .
v_call: TRBV28
j_call: TRBJ2-7
cdr3_nt: TGTGCCAGCAGCCCCCCTAGAATTGGACAGAGCTCCTACGAGCAGTACTTC
cdr3_aa: CASSPPRIGQSSYEQYF

clone_size: .
cdr3_length: 14
d_call: .
v_call: TRBV6-6
j_call: TRBJ2-7
cdr3_nt: TGTGCCAGCAGTTACGCCGGAAGCTCCTACGAGCAGTACTTC
cdr3_aa: CASSYAGSSYEQYF

clone_size: .
cdr3_length: 11
d_call: .
v_call: TRBV10-1
j_call: TRBJ2-7
cdr3_nt: TGCGCCAGCAGTCTAGGGAACGAGCAGTACTTC
cdr3_aa: CASSLGNEQYF

clone_size: .
cdr3_length: 14
d_call: TRBD1
v_call: TRBV6-5
j_call: TRBJ2-7
cdr3_nt: TGTGCCAGCAGTCCCCGACAGGGTCCCTACGAGCAGTACTTC
cdr3_aa: CASSPRQGPYEQYF

clone_size: .
cdr3_length: 13
d_call: .
v_call: TRBV7-6
j_call: TRBJ2-5
cdr3_nt: TGTGCCAGCAGCCAGTATTCGGGGAAGACCCAGTACTTC
cdr3_aa: CASSQYSGKTQYF

clone_size: .
cdr3_length: 15
d_call: TRBD1
v_call: TRBV28
j_call: TRBJ1-4
cdr3_nt: TGTGCCAGCAGCCTTTATACTCAGGGGGCAGAAAAACTGTTTTTT
cdr3_aa: CASSLYTQGAEKLFF

clone_size: .
cdr3_length: 12
d_call: .
v_call: TRBV28
j_call: TRBJ2-7
cdr3_nt: TGTGCCAGCAGTTCCCCGGGCAGGTTAGTGGGATTC
cdr3_aa: CASSSPGRLVGF

clone_size: .
cdr3_length: 14
d_call: .
v_call: TRBV7-9
j_call: TRBJ1-2
cdr3_nt: TGTGCCAGCAGCATGCGGACGGACAGTGGAGGCTACACCTTC
cdr3_aa: CASSMRTDSGGYTF

clone_size: .
cdr3_length: 15
d_call: .
v_call: TRBV2
j_call: TRBJ1-2
cdr3_nt: TGTGCCAGCGGTCTCGGGGAGTCTTCGGGCTATGGCTACACCTTC
cdr3_aa: CASGLGESSGYGYTF

clone_size: .
cdr3_length: 13
d_call: TRBD1
v_call: TRBV10-3
j_call: TRBJ1-1
cdr3_nt: TGTGCCATCATGGGACAGCAGAACACTGAAGCTTTCTTT
cdr3_aa: CAIMGQQNTEAFF

clone_size: .
cdr3_length: 13
d_call: .
v_call: TRBV5-1
j_call: TRBJ1-1
cdr3_nt: TGCGCCAGCAGCTACGCAGATAACACTGAAGCTTTCTTT
cdr3_aa: CASSYADNTEAFF

clone_size: once
cdr3_length: 14
d_call: .
v_call: TRBV6-1
j_call: TRBJ1-3
cdr3_nt: TGTGCCAGCAGTGACGGAGGGGATGGAAACACCATATATTTT
cdr3_aa: CASSDGGDGNTIYF

clone_size: .
cdr3_length: 16
d_call: .
v_call: TRBV27
j_call: TRBJ1-2
cdr3_nt: TGTGCCAGCAGGTCCGCCGCAGTGGAAACCAACTATGGCTACACCTTC
cdr3_aa: CASRSAAVETNYGYTF

clone_size: .
cdr3_length: 13
d_call: .
v_call: TRBV10-1
j_call: TRBJ1-1
cdr3_nt: TGCGCCAGCAGTGAGTCGGGTAGCACTGAAGCTTTCTTT
cdr3_aa: CASSESGSTEAFF

clone_size: .
cdr3_length: 15
d_call: .
v_call: TRBV28
j_call: TRBJ1-6
cdr3_nt: TGTGCCAGCCCAGAACCCACCCGTCCATATTCACCCCTCCACTTT
cdr3_aa: CASPEPTRPYSPLHF

clone_size: .
cdr3_length: 18
d_call: .
v_call: TRBV11-2
j_call: TRBJ1-2
cdr3_nt: TGTGCCAGCAGCTTAGTGGGGTCCGCCGTTAAGGAGGTGGGGGGCTACACCTTC
cdr3_aa: CASSLVGSAVKEVGGYTF

clone_size: .
cdr3_length: 14
d_call: .
v_call: TRBV18
j_call: TRBJ1-3
cdr3_nt: TGTGCCAGCTCACCACAGGACCCTGGAAACACCATATATTTT
cdr3_aa: CASSPQDPGNTIYF

clone_size: .
cdr3_length: 17
d_call: .
v_call: TRBV5-3
j_call: TRBJ1-6
cdr3_nt: TGTGCCAGAAGCTACCTCAGGTTTTTGGGACGTAATTCACCCCTCCACTTT
cdr3_aa: CARSYLRFLGRNSPLHF

clone_size: .
cdr3_length: 16
d_call: TRBD1
v_call: TRBV24-1
j_call: TRBJ2-7
cdr3_nt: TGTGCCACCAGTGGGAATTTGGGGACAGGGGACTACGAGCAGTACTTC
cdr3_aa: CATSGNLGTGDYEQYF

clone_size: .
cdr3_length: 15
d_call: .
v_call: TRBV4-2
j_call: TRBJ2-5
cdr3_nt: TGTGCCAGCAGCCAAAAACTAGGGATTGGGGAGACCCAGTACTTC
cdr3_aa: CASSQKLGIGETQYF

clone_size: .
cdr3_length: 16
d_call: .
v_call: TRBV3-1/TRBV3-2
j_call: TRBJ1-3
cdr3_nt: TGTGCCAGCAGCCAATTCCCCTTGGATTCTGGAAACACCATATATTTT
cdr3_aa: CASSQFPLDSGNTIYF

clone_size: .
cdr3_length: 15
d_call: TRBD2
v_call: TRBV7-9
j_call: TRBJ2-1
cdr3_nt: TGTGCCAGCAGCTCTGGGACTAGCGGTAGGGATGAGCAGTTCTTC
cdr3_aa: CASSSGTSGRDEQFF

clone_size: .
cdr3_length: 15
d_call: .
v_call: TRBV5-4
j_call: TRBJ2-3
cdr3_nt: TGTGCCAGCAGCCGAGGGGGGGGTAGCACAGATACGCAGTATTTT
cdr3_aa: CASSRGGGSTDTQYF

clone_size: .
cdr3_length: 14
d_call: .
v_call: TRBV28
j_call: TRBJ2-7
cdr3_nt: TGTGCCAGCAAATCGGGACTCTTCACCAACGAGCAGTACTTC
cdr3_aa: CASKSGLFTNEQYF

clone_size: .
cdr3_length: 15
d_call: .
v_call: TRBV27
j_call: TRBJ2-7
cdr3_nt: TGTGCCAGCAACGCGAGAAAGGGGCTTACCTACGAGCAGTACTTC
cdr3_aa: CASNARKGLTYEQYF

clone_size: .
cdr3_length: 11
d_call: .
v_call: TRBV29-1
j_call: TRBJ2-7
cdr3_nt: TGCAGCGTTGAAACCCACTTGGAGCAGTACTTC
cdr3_aa: CSVETHLEQYF

clone_size: .
cdr3_length: 14
d_call: TRBD1
v_call: TRBV28
j_call: TRBJ2-7
cdr3_nt: TGTGCCAGCACGTCCGGGACAGGGGGCTACGAGCAGTACTTC
cdr3_aa: CASTSGTGGYEQYF

clone_size: .
cdr3_length: 15
d_call: TRBD1
v_call: TRBV6-5
j_call: TRBJ2-7
cdr3_nt: TGTGCCAGCAGTTACTCTCCAGGGGGCTCCTACGAGCAGTACTTC
cdr3_aa: CASSYSPGGSYEQYF